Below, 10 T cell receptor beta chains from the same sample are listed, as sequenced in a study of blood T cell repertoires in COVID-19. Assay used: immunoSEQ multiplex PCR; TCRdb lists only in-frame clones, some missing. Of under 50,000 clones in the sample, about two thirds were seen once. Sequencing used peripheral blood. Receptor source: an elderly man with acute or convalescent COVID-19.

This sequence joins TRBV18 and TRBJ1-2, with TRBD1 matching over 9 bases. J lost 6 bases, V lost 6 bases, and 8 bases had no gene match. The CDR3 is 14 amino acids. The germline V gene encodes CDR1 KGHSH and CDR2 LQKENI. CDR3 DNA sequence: TGTGCCAGCTCCACAGGGGGCGCACAAAATGGCTACACCTTC. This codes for CASSTGGAQNGYTF.

Here the CDR3 reads CASSSELRNTGELFF. For the CDR3, the DNA is TGTGCCAGCAGCTCGGAGCTCCGGAACACCGGGGAGCTGTTTTTT. The V and J genes are TRBV5-4 and TRBJ2-2; no clear D. Germline-derived CDR1 and CDR2 are SGHNT and YYREEE (reference sequence). The CDR3 is 15 residues long. V was shortened by 3 bases and J by 1 base, with 10 bases between the two germline ends. The variable domain in full, with the rest retrieved from reference TRBV5-4 and TRBJ2-2, is ETGVTQSPTHLIKTRGQQVTLRCSSQSGHNTVSWYQQALGQGPQFIFQYYREEENGRGNFPPRFSGLQFPNYSSELNVNALELDDSALYLCASSSELRNTGELFFGEGSRLTVL.

The CDR3, as DNA: TGTGCCAGCAGCTTGGCGGGGGGCCGAGAGACCCAGTACTTC. Encoded protein: CASSLAGGRETQYF. The V call is TRBV5-4, the J call TRBJ2-5; D may be TRBD2 (7 bases). V dropped 0 bases and J dropped 4 bases, with 10 bases sitting between them. The CDR3 has 14 residues. The germline V gene encodes CDR1 SGHNT and CDR2 YYREEE (reference sequence).

The DNA of the CDR3 is TGTGCCAGTAGTATGGACAGGCGGGACACTGAAGCTTTCTTT. Protein sequence: CASSMDRRDTEAFF. The gene calls are TRBV19 and TRBJ1-1, with 7 bases identical to TRBD1. Germline values: CDR1 LNHDA, CDR2 SQIVND (reference sequence). Germline trimming cut 3 bases from V and 3 bases from J; bases unmatched to any gene: 4. This CDR3 has 14 amino acids.

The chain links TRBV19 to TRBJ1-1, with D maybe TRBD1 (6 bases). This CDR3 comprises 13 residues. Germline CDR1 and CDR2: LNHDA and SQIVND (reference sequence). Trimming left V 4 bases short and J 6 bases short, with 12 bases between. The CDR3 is CASSRGGPAEAFF. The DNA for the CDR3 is TGTGCCAGTAGTAGGGGGGGGCCGGCTGAAGCTTTCTTT.

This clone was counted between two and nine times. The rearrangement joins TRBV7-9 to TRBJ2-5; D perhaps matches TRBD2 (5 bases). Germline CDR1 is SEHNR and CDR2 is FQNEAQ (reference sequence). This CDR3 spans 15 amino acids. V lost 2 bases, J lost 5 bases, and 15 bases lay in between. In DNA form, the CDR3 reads TGTGCCAGCAGCTTACCCTCTCTAGCCCCGGAGACCCAGTACTTC. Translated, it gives CASSLPSLAPETQYF.

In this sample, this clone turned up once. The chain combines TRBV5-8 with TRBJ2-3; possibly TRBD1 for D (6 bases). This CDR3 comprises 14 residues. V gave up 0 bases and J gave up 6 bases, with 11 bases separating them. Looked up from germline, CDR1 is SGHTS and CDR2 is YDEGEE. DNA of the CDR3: TGTGCCAGCAGCTTGGTGGGGGCGCCGGATACGCAGTATTTT. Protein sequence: CASSLVGAPDTQYF.

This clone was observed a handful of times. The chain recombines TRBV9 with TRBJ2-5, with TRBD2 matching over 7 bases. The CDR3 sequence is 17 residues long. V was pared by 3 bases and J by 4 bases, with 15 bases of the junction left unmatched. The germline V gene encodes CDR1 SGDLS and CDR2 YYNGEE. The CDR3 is CASSASRGGAEGETQYF. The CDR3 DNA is TGTGCCAGCAGCGCGTCCCGCGGGGGAGCTGAAGGAGAGACCCAGTACTTC.

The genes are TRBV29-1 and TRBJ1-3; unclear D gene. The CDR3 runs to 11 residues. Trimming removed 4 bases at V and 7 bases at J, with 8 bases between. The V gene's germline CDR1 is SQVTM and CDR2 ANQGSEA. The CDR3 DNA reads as TGCAGCGTTGTCTCCGGGAACACCATATATTTT. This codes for CSVVSGNTIYF.

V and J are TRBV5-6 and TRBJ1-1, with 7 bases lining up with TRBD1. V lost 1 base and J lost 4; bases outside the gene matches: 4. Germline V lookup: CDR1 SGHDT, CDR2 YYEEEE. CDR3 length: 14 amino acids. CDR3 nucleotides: TGTGCCAGCAGCTTGCTCAGGGGGATCACTGAAGCTTTCTTT. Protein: CASSLLRGITEAFF.